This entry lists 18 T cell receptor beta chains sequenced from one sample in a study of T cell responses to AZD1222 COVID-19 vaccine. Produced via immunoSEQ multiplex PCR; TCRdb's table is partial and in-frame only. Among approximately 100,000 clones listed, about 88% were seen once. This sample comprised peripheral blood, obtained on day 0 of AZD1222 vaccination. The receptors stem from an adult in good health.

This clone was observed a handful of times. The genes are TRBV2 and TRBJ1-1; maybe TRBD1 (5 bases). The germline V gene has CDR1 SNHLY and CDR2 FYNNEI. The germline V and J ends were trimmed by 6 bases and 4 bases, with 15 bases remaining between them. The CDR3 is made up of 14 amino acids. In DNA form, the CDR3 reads TGTGCCAGCAGATTAGGACGTAGGGGCACTGAAGCTTTCTTT. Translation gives CASRLGRRGTEAFF.

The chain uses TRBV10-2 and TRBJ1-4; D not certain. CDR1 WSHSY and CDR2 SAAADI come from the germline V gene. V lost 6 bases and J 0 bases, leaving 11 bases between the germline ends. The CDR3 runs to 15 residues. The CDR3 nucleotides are TGCGCCAGCAGAGCTCCGGGATCAACTAATGAAAAACTGTTTTTT. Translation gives CASRAPGSTNEKLFF.

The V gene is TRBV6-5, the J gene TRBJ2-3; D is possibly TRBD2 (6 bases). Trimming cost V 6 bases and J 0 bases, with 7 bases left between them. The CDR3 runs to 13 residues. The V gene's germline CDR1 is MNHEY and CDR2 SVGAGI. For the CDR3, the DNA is TGTGCCAGCAGAGCGGGTAGCACAGATACGCAGTATTTT. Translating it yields CASRAGSTDTQYF.

CDR3 sequence: CAWMGSQNSPLHF. The CDR3 DNA reads TGTGCCTGGATGGGAAGTCAAAATTCACCCCTCCACTTT. The chain has TRBV30 and TRBJ1-6; no clear D. Trimming left V 4 bases short and J 7 bases short, with 11 bases between. Germline assignment: CDR1 GTSNPN and CDR2 SVGIG (reference sequence). The CDR3 has 13 residues.

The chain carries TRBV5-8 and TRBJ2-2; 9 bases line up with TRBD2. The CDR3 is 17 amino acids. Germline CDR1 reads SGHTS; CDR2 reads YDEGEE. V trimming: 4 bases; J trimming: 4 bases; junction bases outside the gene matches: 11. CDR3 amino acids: CASSRISGSYITGELFF. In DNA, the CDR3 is TGTGCCAGCAGCCGAATTAGCGGGAGTTATATCACCGGGGAGCTGTTTTTT.

The CDR3 sequence: CASSTRDRGPGNTEAFF. The DNA of the CDR3 is TGTGCCAGCAGTACAAGGGACAGGGGGCCGGGGAACACTGAAGCTTTCTTT. The V and J genes are TRBV28 and TRBJ1-1; 12 positions match TRBD1. CDR1 is MDHEN and CDR2 is SYDVKM in the germline V gene. The junction had 8 bases not matched to a gene; V was cut back by 5 bases and J by 1 base. This CDR3 is 17 amino acids long.

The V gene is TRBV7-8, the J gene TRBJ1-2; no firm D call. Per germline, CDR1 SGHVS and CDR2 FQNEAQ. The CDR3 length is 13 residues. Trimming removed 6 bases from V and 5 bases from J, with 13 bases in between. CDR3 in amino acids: CASSKGREYGYTF. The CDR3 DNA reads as TGTGCCAGCAGTAAAGGACGGGAATATGGCTACACCTTC.

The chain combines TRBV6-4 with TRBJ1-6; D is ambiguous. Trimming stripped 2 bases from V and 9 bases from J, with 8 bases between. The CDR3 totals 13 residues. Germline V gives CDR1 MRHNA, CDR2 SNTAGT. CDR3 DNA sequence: TGTGCCAGCAGTGACCAAGAAGGTTCACCCCTCCACTTT. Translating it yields CASSDQEGSPLHF.

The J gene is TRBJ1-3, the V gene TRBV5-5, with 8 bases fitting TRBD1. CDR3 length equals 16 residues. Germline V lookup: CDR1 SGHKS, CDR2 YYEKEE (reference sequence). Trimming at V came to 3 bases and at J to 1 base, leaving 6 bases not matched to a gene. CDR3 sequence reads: CASSSSRDRSGNTIYF. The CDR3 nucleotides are TGTGCCAGCAGCTCCAGCCGGGACAGGTCTGGAAACACCATATATTTT.

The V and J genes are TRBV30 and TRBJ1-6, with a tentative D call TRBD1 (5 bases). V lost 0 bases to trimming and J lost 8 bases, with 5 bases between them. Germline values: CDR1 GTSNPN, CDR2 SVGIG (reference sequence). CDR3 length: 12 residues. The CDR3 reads CAWSVGDSPLHF. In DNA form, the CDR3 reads TGTGCCTGGAGTGTGGGGGATTCACCCCTCCACTTT.

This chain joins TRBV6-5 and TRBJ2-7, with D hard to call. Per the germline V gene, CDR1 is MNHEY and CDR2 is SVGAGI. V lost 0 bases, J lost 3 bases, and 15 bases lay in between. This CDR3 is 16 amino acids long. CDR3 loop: CASSYSFGDGIYEQYF. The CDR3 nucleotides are TGTGCCAGCAGTTACTCTTTCGGAGATGGGATCTACGAGCAGTACTTC.

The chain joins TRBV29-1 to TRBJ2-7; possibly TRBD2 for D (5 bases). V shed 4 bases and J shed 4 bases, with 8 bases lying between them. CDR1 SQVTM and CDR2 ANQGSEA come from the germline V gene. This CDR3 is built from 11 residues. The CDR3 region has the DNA TGCAGCGTTGGGGAGCAGTACGAGCAGTACTTC. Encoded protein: CSVGEQYEQYF.

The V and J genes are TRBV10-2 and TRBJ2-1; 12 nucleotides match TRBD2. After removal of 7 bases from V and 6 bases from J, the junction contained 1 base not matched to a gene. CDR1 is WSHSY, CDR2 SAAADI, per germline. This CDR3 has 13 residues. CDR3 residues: CASILAGGNEQFF. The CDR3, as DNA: TGCGCCAGCATACTAGCGGGAGGCAATGAGCAGTTCTTC.

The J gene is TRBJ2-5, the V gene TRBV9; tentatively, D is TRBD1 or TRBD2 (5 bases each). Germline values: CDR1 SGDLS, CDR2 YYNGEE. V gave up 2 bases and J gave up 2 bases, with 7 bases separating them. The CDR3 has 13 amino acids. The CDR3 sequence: CASSVGTQETQYF. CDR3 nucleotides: TGTGCCAGCAGCGTCGGGACGCAAGAGACCCAGTACTTC.

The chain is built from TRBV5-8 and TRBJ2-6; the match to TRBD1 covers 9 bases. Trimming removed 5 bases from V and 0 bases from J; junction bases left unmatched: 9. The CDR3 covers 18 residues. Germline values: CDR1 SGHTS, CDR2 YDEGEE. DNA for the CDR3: TGTGCCAGCAGGGGGGACAGGGCCCCGTACTCTGGGGCCAACGTCCTGACTTTC. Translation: CASRGDRAPYSGANVLTF.

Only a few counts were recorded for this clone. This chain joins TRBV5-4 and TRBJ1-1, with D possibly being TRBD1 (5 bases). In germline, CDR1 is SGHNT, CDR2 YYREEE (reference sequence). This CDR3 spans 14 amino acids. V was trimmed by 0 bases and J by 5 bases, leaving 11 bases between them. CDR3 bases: TGTGCCAGCAGCTTGGCCGGGGGTAGGACTGAAGCTTTCTTT. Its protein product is CASSLAGGRTEAFF.

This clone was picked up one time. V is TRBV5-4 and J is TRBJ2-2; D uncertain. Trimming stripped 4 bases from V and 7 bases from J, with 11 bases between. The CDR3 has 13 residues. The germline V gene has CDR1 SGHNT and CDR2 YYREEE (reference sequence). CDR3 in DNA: TGTGCCAGCAGCCCTATTTGGGGCGGGGAGCTGTTTTTT. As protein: CASSPIWGGELFF.

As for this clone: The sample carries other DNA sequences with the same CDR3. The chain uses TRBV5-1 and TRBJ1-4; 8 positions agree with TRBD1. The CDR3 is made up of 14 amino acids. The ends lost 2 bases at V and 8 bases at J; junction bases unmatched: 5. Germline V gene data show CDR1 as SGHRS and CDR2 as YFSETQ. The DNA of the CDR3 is TGCGCCAGCAGCTTAGGACAGGGAAGGGAAAAACTGTTTTTT. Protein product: CASSLGQGREKLFF.